The 17 T cell receptor beta chains below come from one sample, sequenced in a study of molecular identifiers for immune sequencing clone quantification. TCRdb re-called the PCR reads through MiXCR, storing one row per CDR3 protein. The sample has hundreds of thousands of distinct CDR3 sequences, 25% seen once; the top ten hold 0.6% to 0.9%. The sequenced sample consisted of naive CD8+ T cells from blood, with Jurkat cell RNA spiked in. Subset given: FACS-sorted CD8+CD4-CCR7+CD45RA+ naive T cells. The receptors here all came from a human donor in good health. Some libraries in this study had Jurkat cell RNA spiked in.

Concerning this clonotype: A read error may be the cause here, since a much bigger clone is one base away. This chain links TRBV7-9 with TRBJ1-2; no clear D gene. Per germline, CDR1 SEHNR and CDR2 FQNEAQ (reference sequence). The CDR3 is 13 amino acids. In DNA, the CDR3 is TGTGCCAGCAGCTTGTCCGCAGTCTATGGCTGCACCTTC. This translates into CASSLSAVYGCTF.

This chain uses TRBV11-1 with TRBJ2-7, with D perhaps matching TRBD2 (5 bases). The ends were cut back, 0 bases at V and 5 bases at J, with 14 bases in the middle. The germline CDR1 and CDR2 sequences are SGHAT and FQDESV (reference sequence). The CDR3 consists of 15 residues. The CDR3 region is CASSLAASPFHEQYF. CDR3 nucleotide sequence: TGTGCCAGCAGCTTAGCGGCTAGCCCATTCCACGAGCAGTACTTC.

This clonotype was seen repeatedly, ten times or more. The rearrangement joins TRBV29-1 to TRBJ2-1, with 12 bases aligning to TRBD2. The CDR3 totals 14 residues. After removal of 6 bases from V and 6 bases from J, the junction contained 6 bases not matched to a gene. CDR1 is SQVTM and CDR2 is ANQGSEA in the germline V gene. The CDR3 sequence: CSVKGLAGSNEQFF. DNA of the CDR3: TGCAGCGTGAAGGGACTAGCGGGCAGCAATGAGCAGTTCTTC.

This chain links TRBV20-1 with TRBJ1-1; D ambiguous. Germline CDR1 reads DFQATT; CDR2 reads SNEGSKA (reference sequence). The CDR3 runs to 12 residues. The CDR3 protein is CSGVPTNTEAFF. CDR3 bases: TGCTCTGGGGTGCCGACGAACACTGAAGCTTTCTTT.

This chain joins TRBV19 and TRBJ2-7; the match to TRBD1 covers 7 bases. CDR3 length equals 15 residues. Germline V gives CDR1 LNHDA, CDR2 SQIVND (reference sequence). V lost 6 bases to trimming and J lost 2 bases; unmatched junction nucleotides: 10. The CDR3 coding sequence is TGTGCCAGTAGCCCAGCCACAGGGGACACCTACGAGCAGTACTTC. Translating gives CASSPATGDTYEQYF.

The gene calls are TRBV14 and TRBJ2-2; 8 bases fit TRBD1. V gave up 4 bases and J gave up 5 bases; unmatched junction bases: 15. The germline gives CDR1 SGHDN, CDR2 FVKESK. The CDR3 has 18 residues. CDR3: CASSLETGTGIGTGELFF. DNA for the CDR3: TGTGCCAGCAGCCTGGAGACCGGGACAGGTATAGGGACCGGGGAGCTGTTTTTT.

This clonotype appeared many times. The CDR3 loop is CASSYSHEETQYF. CDR3 DNA: TGTGCCAGCAGTTACTCACACGAAGAGACCCAGTACTTC. This sequence joins TRBV6-6 and TRBJ2-5; no clear D. The CDR3 is 13 residues long. V was clipped by 0 bases and J by 3 bases, with 5 bases between them. CDR1 and CDR2 from the germline V gene are MNHNY and SVGAGI (reference sequence).

Concerning this clonotype itself: A junction end diverges from the germline sequence, so it may reflect a read error. The chain is built from TRBV19 and TRBJ2-7; maybe TRBD1 (5 bases). Germline CDR1 reads LNHDA; CDR2 reads SQIVND (reference sequence). The CDR3 has 14 amino acids. The CDR3 region has the DNA TGTGCCAGTAGTATGTCAGGGATAGCCTACGCGCAGTACTTC. This sequence encodes CASSMSGIAYAQYF.

V and J are TRBV6-5 and TRBJ1-6, with a tentative D call TRBD1 (5 bases). CDR3 length equals 15 residues. Looked up from germline, CDR1 is MNHEY and CDR2 is SVGAGI. V lost 0 bases and J lost 6, with 9 bases in between. The CDR3 sequence is CASSYSGPPNSPLHF. In DNA, the CDR3 is TGTGCCAGCAGTTACTCGGGACCGCCTAATTCACCCCTCCACTTT.

Details on this clonotype: This may arise from a read error, as a much more abundant clone is one base away. The chain links TRBV6-2 or TRBV6-3 to TRBJ1-2; D unclear. Germline V CDR1 and CDR2: MNHEY, SVGEGT. This CDR3 comprises 13 residues. CDR3 in amino acids: CAGRTGLLEGYTF. CDR3 DNA sequence: TGTGCCGGCAGAACCGGGCTGCTGGAAGGCTACACCTTC.

Comments on this clonotype: The junction and the germline gene differ at one end; a read error may be behind it. The rearrangement joins TRBV28 to TRBJ1-6, with 7 bases lining up with TRBD1. Germline lookup yields CDR1 MDHEN and CDR2 SYDVKM. The CDR3 sequence is 18 residues long. CDR3: CASSTHAGGQLNNSPPHF. Here the CDR3 DNA reads TGTGCCAGCAGTACTCACGCGGGGGGACAGCTAAATAATTCACCCCCCCACTTT.

At least ten counts were recorded for this clonotype. The chain joins TRBV4-1 to TRBJ2-5, with D maybe TRBD2 (7 bases). Germline CDR1 reads MGHRA; CDR2 reads YSYEKL. CDR3 length: 16 amino acids. Trimming took 4 bases from V and 2 from J, leaving 17 bases between them. The CDR3 reads CASSPIAGGPQETQYF. CDR3 DNA sequence: TGCGCCAGCAGCCCGATAGCCGGGGGGCCTCAAGAGACCCAGTACTTC.

To note about this clonotype: The germline gene is not matched at one end of the junction; a read error may be the cause. The gene calls are TRBV6-1 and TRBJ1-5; D is possibly TRBD1 (6 bases). The V gene's germline CDR1 is MNHNS and CDR2 SASEGT. This CDR3 is built from 13 residues. This CDR3 reads CAGSDRTNQPQHF. The CDR3 nucleotides are TGTGCCGGCAGTGACAGGACCAATCAGCCCCAGCATTTT.

A word on this clonotype: A clone one base away is much larger, so this may be a read error. This chain joins TRBV20-1 and TRBJ1-6; D is undetermined. Trimming took 2 bases from V and 0 from J, leaving 14 bases between them. CDR3 size: 17 residues. Germline V lookup: CDR1 DFQATT, CDR2 SNEGSKA (reference sequence). The CDR3 protein is CSARPRTAGSYNSPLHF. Here the CDR3 DNA reads TGCAGTGCTAGACCCCGGACGGCGGGCTCCTATAATTCACCCCTCCACTTT.

The rearrangement joins TRBV4-1 to TRBJ1-1; D remains ambiguous. This CDR3 contains 13 residues. V lost 4 bases to trimming and J lost 5 bases, with 11 bases between them. In germline, CDR1 is MGHRA, CDR2 YSYEKL. This chain's CDR3 is CASSLKQGTEAFF. Written as DNA, the CDR3 is TGCGCCAGCAGCCTAAAACAAGGAACTGAAGCTTTCTTT.

This clonotype has at least ten counts. The chain employs TRBV18 and TRBJ2-7, with D possibly being TRBD1 (5 bases). Germline-derived CDR1 and CDR2 are KGHSH and LQKENI. The CDR3 is 15 residues long. Trimming left V 8 bases short and J 9 bases short, with 26 bases between. The DNA of the CDR3 is TGTGCCAGCCCTGGAACCGATAGGGCCCAGGGTGGGCAGTACTTC. Residues: CASPGTDRAQGGQYF. Looking up the rest from reference TRBV18 and TRBJ2-7 gives the full variable domain: NAGVMQNPRHLVRRRGQEARLRCSPMKGHSHVYWYRQLPEEGLKFMVYLQKENIIDESGMPKERFSAEFPKEGPSILRIQQVVRGDSAAYFCASPGTDRAQGGQYFGPGTRLTVT.

In this sample, this clonotype turned up a few times. The V and J genes are TRBV9 and TRBJ1-1; D is possibly TRBD1 (5 bases). CDR3 length equals 15 residues. The V and J ends lost 0 bases and 0 bases respectively, with 9 bases between them. CDR1 is SGDLS and CDR2 is YYNGEE in the germline V gene. CDR3 residues: CASSVGGKLNTEAFF. DNA for the CDR3: TGTGCCAGCAGCGTAGGGGGGAAGCTGAACACTGAAGCTTTCTTT.